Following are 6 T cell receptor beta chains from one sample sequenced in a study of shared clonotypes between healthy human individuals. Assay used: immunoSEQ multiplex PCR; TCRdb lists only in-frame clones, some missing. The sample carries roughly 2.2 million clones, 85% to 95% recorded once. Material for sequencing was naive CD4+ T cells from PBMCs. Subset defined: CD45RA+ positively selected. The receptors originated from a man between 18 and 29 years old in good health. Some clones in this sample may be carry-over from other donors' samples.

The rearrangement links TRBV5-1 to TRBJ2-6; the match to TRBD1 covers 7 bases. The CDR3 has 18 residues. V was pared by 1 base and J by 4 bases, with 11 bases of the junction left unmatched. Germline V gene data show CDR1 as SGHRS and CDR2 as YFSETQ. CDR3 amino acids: CASSLSVTGFSGANVLTF. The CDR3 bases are TGCGCCAGCAGCTTGTCTGTGACAGGGTTCTCCGGGGCCAACGTCCTGACTTTC. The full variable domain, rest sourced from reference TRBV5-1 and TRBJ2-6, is KAGVTQTPRYLIKTRGQQVTLSCSPISGHRSVSWYQQTPGQGLQFLFEYFSETQRNKGNFPGRFSGRQFSNSRSEMNVSTLELGDSALYLCASSLSVTGFSGANVLTFGAGSRLTVL.

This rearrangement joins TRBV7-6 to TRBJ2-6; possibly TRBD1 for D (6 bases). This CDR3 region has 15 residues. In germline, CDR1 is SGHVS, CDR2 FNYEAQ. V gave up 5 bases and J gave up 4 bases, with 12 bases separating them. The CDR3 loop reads CASSAQGTGANVLTF. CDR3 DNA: TGTGCCAGCAGCGCACAGGGCACCGGGGCCAACGTCCTGACTTTC.

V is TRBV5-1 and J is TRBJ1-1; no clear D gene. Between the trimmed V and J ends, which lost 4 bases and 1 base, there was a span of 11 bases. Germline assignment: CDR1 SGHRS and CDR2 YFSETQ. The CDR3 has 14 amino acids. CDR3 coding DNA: TGCGCCAGCAGCCCCCGGTTGGGGAACACTGAAGCTTTCTTT. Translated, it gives CASSPRLGNTEAFF.

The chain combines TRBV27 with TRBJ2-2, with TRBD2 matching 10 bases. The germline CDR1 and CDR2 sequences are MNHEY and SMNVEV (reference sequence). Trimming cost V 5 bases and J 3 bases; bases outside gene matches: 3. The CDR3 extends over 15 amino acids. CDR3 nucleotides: TGTGCCAGCAGTGGACTAGCGGTTCACACCGGGGAGCTGTTTTTT. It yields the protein CASSGLAVHTGELFF.

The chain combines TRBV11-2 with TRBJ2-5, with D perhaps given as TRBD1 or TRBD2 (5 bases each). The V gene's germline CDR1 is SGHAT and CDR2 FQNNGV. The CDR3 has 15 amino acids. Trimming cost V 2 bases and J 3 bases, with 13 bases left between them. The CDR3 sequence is CASSLFGDEKETQYF. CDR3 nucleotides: TGTGCCAGCAGCTTATTTGGGGACGAAAAAGAGACCCAGTACTTC.

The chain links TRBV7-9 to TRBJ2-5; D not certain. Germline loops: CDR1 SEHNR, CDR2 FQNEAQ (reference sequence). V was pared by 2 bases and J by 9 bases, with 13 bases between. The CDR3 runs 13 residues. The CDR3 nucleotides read TGTGCCAGCAGCTTAAATGCTCCCGGAGCCCAGTACTTC. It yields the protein CASSLNAPGAQYF.